One and the same sample provided the 11 T cell receptor beta chains below, sequenced in a study of tumor-infiltrating lymphocytes in localized non-small cell lung cancer. TCRdb's table, derived via immunoSEQ multiplex PCR, lists solely in-frame clones and lacks some. The data show 15,000 or so clones, around 80% seen once. The sample taken for sequencing was lung tumor tissue. Source of these receptors: a human donor with non-small cell lung cancer.

The chain carries TRBV4-3 and TRBJ2-1; D uncertain. V lost 2 bases and J lost 4, with 6 bases in between. CDR3 length: 13 residues. CDR1 is LGHNA and CDR2 is YSLEER in the germline V gene. Written as DNA, the CDR3 is TGCGCCAGCAGCCAAACAGAATACAATGAGCAGTTCTTC. It encodes CASSQTEYNEQFF.

Here the CDR3 reads CASSPPARETQYF. CDR3 nucleotides: TGTGCCAGCTCACCACCGGCCCGGGAGACCCAGTACTTC. The V call is TRBV18, the J call TRBJ2-5; unclear D gene. V was trimmed by 0 bases and J by 5 bases, leaving 7 bases between them. Germline loops: CDR1 KGHSH, CDR2 LQKENI. The CDR3 covers 13 residues. Variable domain in full (rest from reference TRBV18 and TRBJ2-5): NAGVMQNPRHLVRRRGQEARLRCSPMKGHSHVYWYRQLPEEGLKFMVYLQKENIIDESGMPKERFSAEFPKEGPSILRIQQVVRGDSAAYFCASSPPARETQYFGPGTRLLVL.

The gene calls are TRBV5-1 and TRBJ2-2, with TRBD2 as a possible D gene (6 bases). V dropped 6 bases and J dropped 6 bases, with 15 bases sitting between them. This CDR3 is 14 amino acids long. The V gene's germline CDR1 is SGHRS and CDR2 YFSETQ. The DNA of the CDR3 is TGCGCCAGCACCCGGGACCCGGGGGCCGGGGAGCTGTTTTTT. It yields the protein CASTRDPGAGELFF.

The genes are TRBV9 and TRBJ2-3, with 10 bases lining up with TRBD2. The ends lost 4 bases at V and 0 bases at J; junction bases unmatched: 8. The CDR3 sequence is 17 residues long. In germline, CDR1 is SGDLS, CDR2 YYNGEE. The CDR3 DNA follows: TGTGCCAGCAGCCTCCAAGGGACTAGCGCGAGCACAGATACGCAGTATTTT. Protein: CASSLQGTSASTDTQYF. The full variable domain, in which reference TRBV9 and TRBJ2-3 provide the parts outside the CDR3, is DSGVTQTPKHLITATGQRVTLRCSPRSGDLSVYWYQQSLDQGLQFLIQYYNGEERAKGNILERFSAQQFPDLHSELNLSSLELGDSALYFCASSLQGTSASTDTQYFGPGTRLTVL.

Sample share makes this clone medium-sized. V gene TRBV27 combines with J gene TRBJ1-3; maybe TRBD1 (5 bases). Trimming cost V 6 bases and J 4 bases, with 10 bases left between them. The germline V gene encodes CDR1 MNHEY and CDR2 SMNVEV (reference sequence). The CDR3 runs to 13 residues. The CDR3 bases are TGTGCCAGCAGCTCCGGGGCCGGAAACACCATATATTTT. Amino acid sequence: CASSSGAGNTIYF.

The CDR3 reads CASSGSGTENREKLFF. In DNA form, the CDR3 reads TGTGCCAGCAGCGGAAGTGGGACAGAGAATCGCGAAAAACTGTTTTTT. The chain carries TRBV9 and TRBJ1-4, with 7 bases fitting TRBD1. In germline, CDR1 is SGDLS, CDR2 YYNGEE. After removal of 3 bases from V and 8 bases from J, the junction contained 13 bases not matched to a gene. The CDR3 consists of 16 residues.

The chain carries TRBV2 and TRBJ2-2; 10 nucleotides line up with TRBD2. This CDR3 is built from 16 residues. The germline V gene encodes CDR1 SNHLY and CDR2 FYNNEI. Trimming took 2 bases from V and 8 from J; bases not matched to a gene: 8. In DNA, the CDR3 is TGTGCCAGCAGTGAAAGGCTAGCGGGAGTTAGGGGGGAGCTGTTTTTT. Translation gives CASSERLAGVRGELFF.

This clone is classed as medium-sized (0.01 to 0.1%). The chain uses TRBV6-6 and TRBJ2-1, with D uncertain. Germline V lookup: CDR1 MNHNY, CDR2 SVGAGI (reference sequence). CDR3 length: 15 amino acids. V was clipped by 2 bases and J by 6 bases, with 14 bases between them. CDR3 sequence (DNA): TGTGCCAGCAGTTACGGGTCTTATCTTTCCAATGAGCAGTTCTTC. Translating it yields CASSYGSYLSNEQFF.

This chain links TRBV2 with TRBJ1-4; the D is unclear. Trimming cost V 4 bases and J 8 bases, with 11 bases left between them. The CDR3 is made up of 13 amino acids. Germline-derived CDR1 and CDR2 are SNHLY and FYNNEI. The CDR3 nucleotides read TGTGCCAGCAGTGCGGTCGGGAGGGAAAAACTGTTTTTT. Encoded protein: CASSAVGREKLFF.

This clone was seen a few times. The V and J genes are TRBV11-2 and TRBJ1-1, with unresolved D. The V and J ends lost 1 base and 10 bases respectively, with 16 bases between them. Per germline, CDR1 SGHAT and CDR2 FQNNGV. CDR3 length: 14 residues. This CDR3 reads CASSLVAISVGAFF. The CDR3 bases are TGTGCCAGCAGCTTAGTGGCCATCTCAGTCGGAGCTTTCTTT.

This clone occurred a few times. The rearrangement links TRBV7-2 to TRBJ2-3; 12 nucleotides align to TRBD2. This CDR3 has 16 residues. V was pared by 3 bases and J by 5 bases, with 6 bases of the junction left unmatched. Germline lookup yields CDR1 SGHTA and CDR2 FQGNSA. CDR3 protein: CASSFRLAGVVDTQYF. The DNA for the CDR3 is TGTGCCAGCAGCTTCCGACTAGCGGGAGTGGTAGATACGCAGTATTTT.